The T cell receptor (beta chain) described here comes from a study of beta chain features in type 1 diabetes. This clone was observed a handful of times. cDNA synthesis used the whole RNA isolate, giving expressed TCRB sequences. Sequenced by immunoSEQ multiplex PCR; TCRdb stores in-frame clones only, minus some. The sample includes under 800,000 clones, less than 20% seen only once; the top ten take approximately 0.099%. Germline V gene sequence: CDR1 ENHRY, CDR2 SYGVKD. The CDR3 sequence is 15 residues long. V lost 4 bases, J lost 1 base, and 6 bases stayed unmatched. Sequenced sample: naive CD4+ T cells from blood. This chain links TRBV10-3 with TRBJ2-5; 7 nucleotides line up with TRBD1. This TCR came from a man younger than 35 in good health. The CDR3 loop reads CAISGSGTAQETQYF. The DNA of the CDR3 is TGTGCCATCAGTGGCTCCGGGACAGCCCAAGAGACCCAGTACTTC.